This TCR beta chain is from a study of cytomegalovirus exposure and HLA in healthy donors. Overall study: Samples from HLA-typed donors yielded 65 million to 85 million unique TCRs in an early data release.

Germline V gives CDR1 LNHNV, CDR2 YYDKDF (reference sequence). After removal of 5 bases from V and 6 bases from J, the junction contained 19 bases not matched to a gene. The CDR3 extends over 20 amino acids. Primers included in the PCR were 60 Vbeta and 13 Jbeta primers. TCRdb's copy holds only in-frame clones and misses some; the assay was immunoSEQ multiplex PCR. Of more than 150,000 clones in the sample, roughly 88% were seen once. As concerns this clone: Its antigen is not identified.

Among the donors, all were healthy bone marrow donors. Overall study findings and caveats: HLA restriction was apparent for most CMV-associated TCR beta chains in a later analysis. Associated with cytomegalovirus, according to the listing, were around 160 TCR beta chains.

The source material was PBMCs. The receptor was derived from a girl aged 2-10 years in good health and CMV-seropositive. The V and J genes are TRBV15 and TRBJ2-1, with 13 bases matching TRBD2. In nucleotides, the CDR3 is TGTGCCACCAGCCGCGCATTACTAGCGGGAGGGGGAATTTTCGTCAATGAGCAGTTCTTC. Residues: CATSRALLAGGGIFVNEQFF.